This T cell receptor beta chain comes out of a study of glioma-infiltrating T cells. Study-wide findings and caveats: Gliomas, especially low-grade, showed above-expected tissue-blood divergence; non-neoplastic patients showed below. Very few CDR3 sequences were shared between tissue and blood.

Amplification of TCR alpha and beta CDR3 regions from RNA used iRepertoire nested multiplex PCR. Input was 100-400 ng of tissue mRNA or PBMC total RNA. MiXCR, run by TCRdb on the multiplex PCR reads, gives a single entry per CDR3 protein. The table records 100,000 to 150,000 distinct CDR3 sequences, roughly a quarter of them present only once. CDR3 length: 13 amino acids. Germline V lookup: CDR1 MDHEN, CDR2 SYDVKM. Notes on this clonotype: Antigen specificity is unknown. It may be a read error: a sequence one base away is much more abundant.

Sequences were obtained from glioma tissue, nonneoplastic brain tissue, or PBMCs (not recorded which). The chain uses TRBV28 and TRBJ1-2; D is perhaps TRBD1 (6 bases). This TCR was recovered from a human donor with low-grade glioma or glioblastoma, undergoing nonglioma brain surgery, or in good health (not recorded which). DNA for the CDR3: TGTGCCAGCAGTTTAGGGACAAACTATGGCTACGCCTTC. Translating it yields CASSLGTNYGYAF.